This T cell receptor beta chain was sequenced for a study of beta chain features in type 1 diabetes. Turning to the study itself: About 110 million sorted cells were examined across all samples.

The investigators reverse transcribed all of the isolated RNA, so they sequenced expressed TCRB transcripts. The repertoire was sequenced with immunoSEQ multiplex PCR; TCRdb's copy has only in-frame clones and lacks some. Counted here are 250,000 to 300,000 clones, more than 13% occurring once; the ten biggest clones make up about 0.017%. The V gene's germline CDR1 is SEHNR and CDR2 FQNEAQ (reference sequence). The CDR3 is 15 amino acids. Trimming pared 5 bases from V and 7 bases from J, leaving 18 bases between. This clone was recorded a few times. Its antigen is not known. Via the markers CD45RO/CCR7/CD25/CD127/CD95/CD27, stem cell-like memory, regulatory, central memory and naive CD4+ cells were sorted. Sorted populations all had greater than 98% purity. Findings of the study overall: It was possible that PCR favored shorter templates, equally so in patients and controls. Moderately but significantly shorter TCRB CDR3s were found in Type 1 diabetes patients in all four CD4+ subsets.

The clonotype comes from a young man with type 1 diabetes. The V gene is TRBV7-9, the J gene TRBJ2-1, with D possibly matching TRBD2 (6 bases). Material: naive CD4+ T cells from blood. The CDR3 region is CASSAASVYRNEQFF. Written as DNA, the CDR3 is TGTGCCAGCAGCGCGGCTAGCGTTTACCGGAATGAGCAGTTCTTC.